Following are 12 T cell receptor beta chains from one sample sequenced in a study of regulatory T cells in long-lasting Graves disease. Sample time point: persistent/refractory GD, antithyroid drugs over 5 years with positive TRAb. There was RNA extracted from PBMCs, and the TCR library was made from it. Researchers made TCR beta libraries by using iRepertoire HTBI primers and running Arm-PCR on CDR3 regions. Each CDR3 protein is one row after TCRdb ran MiXCR on the multiplex PCR reads. The data hold about 310,000 distinct CDR3 sequences, with roughly a fifth observed a single time. Source: peripheral blood mononuclear cells (PBMCs), taken when the disease was refractory, from a patient treated with antithyroid drugs. The source of these receptors is a female donor with Graves disease.

There are many counts of this clonotype. The rearrangement joins TRBV28 to TRBJ1-2; no clear D. The length of the CDR3 is 15 residues. From germline, CDR1 is MDHEN and CDR2 SYDVKM. V was pared by 3 bases and J by 6 bases, with 17 bases between. The DNA for the CDR3 is TGTGCCAGCAGTTTTCGGAGGGCTCAGTGGGATGGCTACACCTTC. Its protein is CASSFRRAQWDGYTF.

This clonotype has at least ten counts. The chain has TRBV20-1 and TRBJ1-1; 7 bases align to TRBD1. The CDR3 covers 13 residues. V shed 6 bases and J 1 base; nucleotides not matched to a gene: 5. CDR1 is DFQATT, CDR2 SNEGSKA, per germline (reference sequence). The CDR3 loop is CSANDRANTEAFF. DNA of the CDR3: TGCAGTGCAAACGACAGGGCGAACACTGAAGCTTTCTTT.

This clonotype appeared a few times. V and J are TRBV6-1 and TRBJ1-5; 8 bases are shared with TRBD1. V gave up 6 bases and J gave up 4 bases; unmatched junction bases: 14. Germline assignment: CDR1 MNHNS and CDR2 SASEGT. This CDR3 spans 17 amino acids. CDR3: CASSYYPGQGENQPQHF. The CDR3, as DNA: TGTGCCAGCAGCTACTACCCCGGACAGGGCGAGAATCAGCCCCAGCATTTT.

This clonotype was picked up many times. Written as DNA, the CDR3 is TGTGCCAGCAGTTACTCGAAGTCACATATGAACACTGAAGCTTTCTTT. The encoded protein is CASSYSKSHMNTEAFF. V usage is TRBV6-5 and J usage is TRBJ1-1, with unresolved D. Trimming took 0 bases from V and 0 from J, leaving 11 bases between them. CDR3 length: 16 residues. CDR1 MNHEY and CDR2 SVGAGI come from the germline V gene.

V usage is TRBV7-2 and J usage is TRBJ1-1; a weak D match, TRBD1 (6 bases). The germline gives CDR1 SGHTA, CDR2 FQGNSA. CDR3 size: 15 residues. Between the trimmed V and J ends, which lost 5 bases and 4 bases, there was a span of 17 bases. CDR3 nucleotide sequence: TGTGCCAGCAGCCAACCTGGCAGGGGACTCACTGAAGCTTTCTTT. It encodes CASSQPGRGLTEAFF.

The gene calls are TRBV15 and TRBJ2-2; D could derive from TRBD1 or TRBD2 (5 bases each). Germline V gives CDR1 LNHNV, CDR2 YYDKDF (reference sequence). CDR3 length: 16 amino acids. With 5 bases removed from V and 6 bases from J, the gap between germline ends came to 19 bases. CDR3 protein: CATSPQKGIGAGELFF. The CDR3 nucleotides read TGTGCCACCAGCCCCCAGAAGGGGATCGGGGCCGGGGAGCTGTTTTTT.

This clonotype was found a few times. This chain uses TRBV20-1 with TRBJ1-3; no clear D gene. Germline V gene sequence: CDR1 DFQATT, CDR2 SNEGSKA (reference sequence). This CDR3 is 14 amino acids long. With 3 bases removed from V and 1 base from J, the gap between germline ends came to 10 bases. The CDR3 DNA is TGCAGTGCTAGGAATACCGGATCTGGAAACACCATATATTTT. Its protein is CSARNTGSGNTIYF.

This clonotype was seen many times. V gene TRBV20-1 combines with J gene TRBJ2-7; no clear D gene. The CDR3 sequence is 13 residues long. Trimming cost V 5 bases and J 3 bases, with 14 bases left between them. From germline, CDR1 is DFQATT and CDR2 SNEGSKA (reference sequence). The CDR3 DNA is TGCAGTGCTCCTCAAGTAGGAGTCTACGAGCAGTACTTC. It specifies CSAPQVGVYEQYF.

In its sample, this clonotype was seen many times. The chain is built from TRBV28 and TRBJ2-5, with D maybe TRBD1 (5 bases). The CDR3 is 12 residues long. The germline CDR1 and CDR2 sequences are MDHEN and SYDVKM. The germline V and J ends were trimmed by 8 bases and 2 bases, with 9 bases remaining between them. The chain's CDR3 is CASSYRQETQYF. CDR3 nucleotide sequence: TGTGCCAGCTCTTACAGGCAAGAGACCCAGTACTTC. Using reference TRBV28 and TRBJ2-5 for the parts outside the CDR3, the full variable domain is DVKVTQSSRYLVKRTGEKVFLECVQDMDHENMFWYRQDPGLGLRLIYFSYDVKMKEKGDIPEGYSVSREKKERFSLILESASTNQTSMYLCASSYRQETQYFGPGTRLLVL.

In this sample, this clonotype turned up a few times. The rearrangement uses TRBV9 and TRBJ2-7, with 14 bases fitting TRBD2. V trimming: 4 bases; J trimming: 4 bases; junction bases outside the gene matches: 7. This CDR3 is built from 16 residues. The germline V gene encodes CDR1 SGDLS and CDR2 YYNGEE. CDR3 residues: CASSTGLAGDRYEQYF. The CDR3 coding sequence is TGTGCCAGCAGCACGGGACTAGCGGGAGACAGATACGAGCAGTACTTC.

V is TRBV9 and J is TRBJ1-1; no definite D call. The V end was cut by 0 bases, the J end by 7 bases, with 10 bases between. The CDR3 has 13 amino acids. Per the germline V gene, CDR1 is SGDLS and CDR2 is YYNGEE. The CDR3 sequence is CASSVERTDEAFF. CDR3 DNA: TGTGCCAGCAGCGTAGAGAGGACGGATGAAGCTTTCTTT. Based on the CDR3 plus reference TRBV9 and TRBJ1-1, the full variable domain is DSGVTQTPKHLITATGQRVTLRCSPRSGDLSVYWYQQSLDQGLQFLIQYYNGEERAKGNILERFSAQQFPDLHSELNLSSLELGDSALYFCASSVERTDEAFFGQGTRLTVV.

This clonotype has just a few counts. The genes are TRBV7-9 and TRBJ2-1; D perhaps matches TRBD2 (5 bases). This CDR3 is 14 amino acids long. V lost 2 bases to trimming and J lost 6 bases, with 11 bases between them. Germline CDR1 reads SEHNR; CDR2 reads FQNEAQ (reference sequence). The CDR3 is CASSLTGLLNEQFF. CDR3 nucleotide sequence: TGTGCCAGCAGCTTAACCGGACTTCTCAATGAGCAGTTCTTC.